These 3 T cell receptor beta chains originate from one sample sequenced in a study of technical replicates of blood from several donors. Clones were sequenced by immunoSEQ multiplex PCR, and TCRdb holds only the in-frame ones, with some missing. The sample carries more than 90,000 clones, 90% to 97% recorded once. What was sequenced was T cells isolated from PBMCs. Every receptor here comes from a human donor in good health.

This clone appeared once. The gene calls are TRBV6-5 and TRBJ1-1; D is uncertain. Germline V gene sequence: CDR1 MNHEY, CDR2 SVGAGI. The ends were cut back, 7 bases at V and 2 bases at J, with 14 bases in the middle. The CDR3 consists of 14 residues. CDR3 amino acids: CASTDLTRNTEAFF. For the CDR3, the DNA is TGTGCCAGCACCGATCTGACACGTAACACTGAAGCTTTCTTT.

The gene calls are TRBV4-2 and TRBJ1-1, with D perhaps matching TRBD1 (6 bases). Germline V gene data show CDR1 as LGHNA and CDR2 as YNFKEQ. Trimming pared 3 bases from V and 8 bases from J, leaving 13 bases between. This CDR3 spans 13 amino acids. The CDR3 loop reads CASSHDGQSEAFF. In DNA form, the CDR3 reads TGTGCCAGCAGCCACGACGGACAGTCAGAAGCTTTCTTT.

V and J are TRBV28 and TRBJ1-1; possible D gene TRBD1, 5 bases. V was shortened by 3 bases and J by 9 bases, with 8 bases between the two germline ends. The CDR3 length is 11 residues. Germline V CDR1 and CDR2: MDHEN, SYDVKM. The CDR3: CASSFGAKAFF. The DNA of the CDR3 is TGTGCCAGCAGTTTTGGGGCAAAAGCTTTCTTT.